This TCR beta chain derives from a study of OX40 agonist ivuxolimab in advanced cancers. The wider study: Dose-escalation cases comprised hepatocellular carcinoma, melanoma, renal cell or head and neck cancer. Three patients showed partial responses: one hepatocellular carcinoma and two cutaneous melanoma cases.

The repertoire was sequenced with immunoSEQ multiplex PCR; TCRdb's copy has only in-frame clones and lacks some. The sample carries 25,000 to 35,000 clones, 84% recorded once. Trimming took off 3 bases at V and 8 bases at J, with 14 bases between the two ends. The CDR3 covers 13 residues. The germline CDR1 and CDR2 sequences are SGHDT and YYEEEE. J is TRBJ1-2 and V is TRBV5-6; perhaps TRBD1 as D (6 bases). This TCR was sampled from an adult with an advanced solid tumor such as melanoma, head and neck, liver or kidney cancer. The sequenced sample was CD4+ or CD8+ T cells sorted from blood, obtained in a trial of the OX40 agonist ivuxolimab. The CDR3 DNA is TGTGCCAGCAGCTCCGGGACACCGGGAGGCTACACCTTC. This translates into CASSSGTPGGYTF.